The clone carrying this TCR beta chain was seen a few times. Its specificity is unknown. Then a second PCR, running about 6 to 12 cycles, was carried out with a sample-barcoded 5' primer and a J-beta primer mix. A minimum of 2.5 million CDR3-containing paired-end reads was obtained for each sample. Using its own MiXCR run on the 5' RACE reads, TCRdb lists one record per CDR3 protein. The sample records a few hundred thousand distinct CDR3 sequences, about 25% being singletons. These data belong to a study of blood T cells in healthy people across ages. Study-wide background: About one barcoded TCR beta cDNA was captured per two T cells. Study-level points and caveats: Using unsorted PBMCs precluded a conclusive naive versus antigen-experienced comparison.

The germline CDR1 and CDR2 sequences are SQVTM and ANQGSEA. V was clipped by 1 base and J by 6 bases, with 13 bases between them. The CDR3 runs 14 residues. This sample was also put to use in a study of T cells of mothers and their children. That investigation notes: RNA that had been extracted went wholly into cDNA synthesis, at around 1.6 ug per 15 ul.

The TCR comes from a boy younger than 10 in good health. This chain uses TRBV29-1 with TRBJ2-1, with D possibly matching TRBD1 (5 bases). Sequencing was carried out using blood. The CDR3 DNA follows: TGCAGCGTTGAAGGGGCAGGGATCGTCAATGAGCAGTTCTTC. Translating it yields CSVEGAGIVNEQFF.